Detailed here is one T cell receptor (beta chain). Its antigen is unknown. The sample comes from a study of T cell responses to AZD1222 COVID-19 vaccine. This table comes from immunoSEQ multiplex PCR, and its TCRdb copy is limited to in-frame clones, with some not included. Of more than 85,000 clones listed, around 83% are singletons. Trimming took 3 bases from V and 0 from J; bases not matched to a gene: 1. Germline V gives CDR1 SGHDT, CDR2 YYEEEE. The CDR3 is 15 residues long. Study-wide results and limits: Among vaccine-associated CD4 TCRs, coverage spanned spike, with dominance at 160-218 and 743-854. Repertoire sampling occurred only after the peak T cell response.

The V gene is TRBV5-6, the J gene TRBJ1-4; 8 bases agree with TRBD1. The specimen comprised peripheral blood, sampled on day 0 of AZD1222 vaccination. This clonotype was sampled from an adult in good health. The CDR3 DNA reads TGTGCCAGCAGCTGGACAGGGACAACTAATGAAAAACTGTTTTTT. Translating it yields CASSWTGTTNEKLFF. The complete variable domain, with remaining parts taken from reference TRBV5-6 and TRBJ1-4, reads DAGVTQSPTHLIKTRGQQVTLRCSPKSGHDTVSWYQQALGQGPQFIFQYYEEEERQRGNFPDRFSGHQFPNYSSELNVNALLLGDSALYLCASSWTGTTNEKLFFGSGTQLSVL.